Shown below are 32 T cell receptor beta chains from a single sample sequenced in a study of regulatory T cells in long-lasting Graves disease. Regarding time point: newly diagnosed GD, antithyroid drugs for less than 3 months. RNA from PBMCs was the source of the TCR library. Arm-PCR of CDR3 regions and iRepertoire HTBI primers were used to build TCR beta libraries. TCRdb redid the calling of the multiplex PCR reads with MiXCR, one entry per CDR3 protein. This table holds about 220,000 distinct CDR3 sequences, 15% to 20% found once. The same sample was also used in a study of T cells in Graves' hyperthyroidism and ophthalmopathy.

Sequencing was performed on peripheral blood mononuclear cells (PBMCs), taken at new diagnosis, from a patient treated with antithyroid drugs. The receptors come from a woman aged 25 to 39 with Graves disease.

Remarks on this clonotype: A much larger clonotype is one base distant, so this may be a read error. The chain employs TRBV6-2 or TRBV6-3 and TRBJ2-3, with 9 bases matching TRBD1. J gave up 3 bases and V 6 bases, and 7 bases lay outside the gene matches. The germline V gene has CDR1 MNHEY and CDR2 SVGEGT. This CDR3 comprises 15 residues. The CDR3 DNA reads as TGTGCCAGCAGCCCCCTGGACAGGGGTACAGATACGCAGTATTTT. Translation: CASSPLDRGTDTQYF.

This clonotype occurred a few times. The chain joins TRBV5-1 to TRBJ2-7, with a possible D match to TRBD2 (5 bases). Trimming shortened V by 0 bases and J by 5 bases, and 12 bases separated the two germline ends. This CDR3 contains 14 residues. Germline assignment: CDR1 SGHRS and CDR2 YFSETQ. CDR3 sequence reads: CASSLGGGSHEQYF. CDR3 nucleotide sequence: TGCGCCAGCAGCTTGGGAGGCGGGTCCCACGAGCAGTACTTC.

This clonotype has a count of ten or more. This chain's CDR3 is CSAGDRAYNSPLHF. The CDR3 nucleotides are TGCAGTGCTGGGGACAGGGCATATAATTCACCCCTCCACTTT. V usage is TRBV20-1 and J usage is TRBJ1-6, with TRBD1 identical over 9 bases. The V segment lost 5 bases and the J segment 4 bases; nucleotides outside the gene matches: 3. CDR1 DFQATT and CDR2 SNEGSKA come from the germline V gene (reference sequence). The CDR3 contains 14 residues.

The gene calls are TRBV4-1 and TRBJ2-2; possibly TRBD2 for D (5 bases). Trimming took 1 base from V and 4 from J, leaving 13 bases between them. CDR3 length: 16 amino acids. CDR1 is MGHRA, CDR2 YSYEKL, per germline. CDR3: CASSQGGFGSTGELFF. The CDR3 region has the DNA TGCGCCAGCAGCCAAGGAGGGTTCGGTAGCACCGGGGAGCTGTTTTTT.

This clonotype was counted ten times or more. The rearrangement uses TRBV29-1 and TRBJ1-2; D unclear. CDR3 length: 12 residues. Trimming removed 5 bases at V and 4 bases at J, with 11 bases between. CDR1 SQVTM and CDR2 ANQGSEA come from the germline V gene. The CDR3 reads CSVIRFPYGYTF. In DNA form, the CDR3 reads TGCAGCGTTATAAGGTTTCCCTATGGCTACACCTTC. The full variable domain, its missing parts supplied by reference TRBV29-1 and TRBJ1-2, is SAVISQKPSRDICQRGTSLTIQCQVDSQVTMMFWYRQQPGQSLTLIATANQGSEATYESGFVIDKFPISRPNLTFSTLTVSNMSPEDSSIYLCSVIRFPYGYTFGSGTRLTVV.

This clonotype was counted between two and nine times. This may be a read error: a much more frequent sequence differs by one nucleotide. The chain couples TRBV7-8 to TRBJ1-6, with D perhaps matching TRBD1 (6 bases). The CDR3 is made up of 14 amino acids. V lost 5 bases and J 11 bases, leaving 16 bases between the germline ends. The germline CDR1 and CDR2 sequences are SGHVS and FQNEAQ. CDR3 in DNA: TGTGCCAGCAGCGGTGCAGGGGCCGGTCCACCCCTCCACTTT. Its protein is CASSGAGAGPPLHF.

V and J are TRBV12-3 or TRBV12-4 and TRBJ2-5, with 8 bases lining up with TRBD1. After removal of 5 bases from V and 5 bases from J, the junction contained 7 bases not matched to a gene. The CDR3 covers 14 residues. CDR3 residues: CASSPDRDRETQYF. The CDR3 nucleotides are TGTGCCAGCAGTCCGGACCGGGACAGGGAGACCCAGTACTTC.

This clonotype was picked up many times. The genes are TRBV5-6 and TRBJ1-5; 7 positions match TRBD1. The CDR3 contains 15 residues. V dropped 0 bases and J dropped 7; count of bases not matched to a gene: 7. Germline-derived CDR1 and CDR2 are SGHDT and YYEEEE. As DNA, the CDR3 is TGTGCCAGCAGCTTGGGCCTCAGGGGGGAGCAGCCCCAGCATTTT. Its translation is CASSLGLRGEQPQHF. The entire variable domain, with the rest obtained from reference TRBV5-6 and TRBJ1-5, is as follows: DAGVTQSPTHLIKTRGQQVTLRCSPKSGHDTVSWYQQALGQGPQFIFQYYEEEERQRGNFPDRFSGHQFPNYSSELNVNALLLGDSALYLCASSLGLRGEQPQHFGDGTRLSIL.

This clonotype has only one observation. A much larger clone differs by one base, so this may be a read error. This chain links TRBV28 with TRBJ2-2, with D perhaps matching TRBD1 (5 bases). The V gene's germline CDR1 is MDHEN and CDR2 SYDVKM. The CDR3 consists of 13 residues. Trimming removed 3 bases at V and 6 bases at J, with 8 bases between. CDR3 in amino acids: CASSFAGSGELFF. DNA of the CDR3: TGTGCCAGCAGTTTTGCAGGGTCCGGGGAGCTGTTTTTT.

The chain uses TRBV6-1 and TRBJ2-1; 7 nucleotides align to TRBD1. The CDR3 spans 16 residues. V shed 4 bases and J 0 bases; nucleotides not matched to a gene: 6. The germline V gene encodes CDR1 MNHNS and CDR2 SASEGT. CDR3: CASSGQTGSSYNEQFF. The DNA for the CDR3 is TGTGCCAGCAGTGGACAGACAGGGAGCTCCTACAATGAGCAGTTCTTC.

For this clonotype: A far larger clone is one base from this, pointing to a likely read error. The chain has TRBV6-2 or TRBV6-3 and TRBJ2-7; D remains unclear. The CDR3 covers 15 residues. CDR1 is MNHEY, CDR2 SVGEGT, per germline. CDR3 coding DNA: TGTGCCGGCAGTTACTCGATACAGTCTACCTACGAGCAGTACTTC. Its translation: CAGSYSIQSTYEQYF.

This clonotype was detected ten times or more. The chain carries TRBV6-2 or TRBV6-3 and TRBJ2-5; 10 bases are a match to TRBD2. V dropped 5 bases and J dropped 4; count of bases not matched to a gene: 13. The CDR3 is 17 residues long. Germline V gives CDR1 MNHEY, CDR2 SVGEGT. CDR3 coding DNA: TGTGCCAGCAGTGAAGTTCCGGGACTAGCGAAGCCAGAGACCCAGTACTTC. This codes for CASSEVPGLAKPETQYF.

A few counts support this clonotype. In this CDR3 the conserved last residue, phenylalanine or tryptophan, is missing, so a read error is likely. The rearrangement joins TRBV20-1 to TRBJ1-1; D unresolved. Looked up from germline, CDR1 is DFQATT and CDR2 is SNEGSKA (reference sequence). V was trimmed by 0 bases and J by 5 bases, leaving 10 bases between them. This CDR3 region has 13 residues. This chain's CDR3 is CSARESGWTEAFL. The DNA for the CDR3 is TGCAGTGCTAGAGAGTCTGGTTGGACTGAAGCTTTCCTT.

This clonotype was observed many times. The rearrangement uses TRBV28 and TRBJ1-2, with no clear D. The germline V and J ends were trimmed by 4 bases and 5 bases, with 2 bases remaining between them. This CDR3 has 10 residues. CDR1 is MDHEN and CDR2 is SYDVKM in the germline V gene. CDR3 region: CASSSYGYTF. The CDR3 DNA is TGTGCCAGCAGTTCGTATGGCTACACCTTC.

There are a few counts of this clonotype. The chain links TRBV7-2 to TRBJ2-7; D gene ambiguous. The CDR3 runs 15 residues. Germline-derived CDR1 and CDR2 are SGHTA and FQGNSA. The V and J ends lost 1 base and 2 bases respectively, with 12 bases between them. The CDR3 coding sequence is TGTGCCAGCAGCTTAGAGATAGGGCCAGCCTACGAGCAGTACTTC. Protein: CASSLEIGPAYEQYF.

This clonotype has at least ten counts. The chain links TRBV28 to TRBJ2-2; D might be TRBD1 (6 bases). The CDR3 loop spans 15 amino acids. From germline, CDR1 is MDHEN and CDR2 SYDVKM. Deletions cut 5 bases from V and 4 bases from J, with 14 bases between. Written as DNA, the CDR3 is TGTGCCAGCAGTCCCAGGGGTCTCGGCACCGGGGAGCTGTTTTTT. It translates to CASSPRGLGTGELFF.

The V and J genes are TRBV4-1 and TRBJ2-1; tentative D call: TRBD1 (5 bases). V shed 4 bases and J shed 8 bases, with 24 bases lying between them. The length of the CDR3 is 17 residues. CDR1 is MGHRA, CDR2 YSYEKL, per germline. In nucleotides, the CDR3 is TGCGCCAGCAGCCTACATTCGGACATATCCCTACCGGATGAGCAGTTCTTC. It encodes CASSLHSDISLPDEQFF.

This clonotype has ten or more counts. This chain joins TRBV9 and TRBJ2-3, with 12 bases fitting TRBD2. The CDR3 has 19 amino acids. The V and J ends lost 0 bases and 4 bases, in that order; junction bases with no gene match: 12. CDR1 and CDR2 from the germline V gene are SGDLS and YYNGEE. Written as DNA, the CDR3 is TGTGCCAGCAGCGTAGCTACGGCTAGCGGGAGGGCCTCGGCAGATACGCAGTATTTT. Translation: CASSVATASGRASADTQYF. Full variable domain (rest looked up from reference TRBV9 and TRBJ2-3): DSGVTQTPKHLITATGQRVTLRCSPRSGDLSVYWYQQSLDQGLQFLIQYYNGEERAKGNILERFSAQQFPDLHSELNLSSLELGDSALYFCASSVATASGRASADTQYFGPGTRLTVL.

This clonotype came up many times. An end of the junction differs from the germline gene, which may be a read error. The chain is built from TRBV6-5 and TRBJ1-5; weak D call: TRBD1 (5 bases). Germline CDR1 is MNHEY and CDR2 is SVGAGI. The CDR3 extends over 11 amino acids. The CDR3 sequence: CASSYGASGDF. CDR3 in DNA: TGTGCCAGCAGTTACGGAGCCTCGGGGGATTTT.

This clonotype was detected many times. The chain couples TRBV6-1 to TRBJ1-2; 10 bases are a match to TRBD1. CDR1 and CDR2 from the germline V gene are MNHNS and SASEGT. CDR3 length equals 13 residues. Trimming took 6 bases from V and 4 from J; bases not matched to a gene: 2. The CDR3 region is CASRGQGSYGYTF. For the CDR3, the DNA is TGTGCCAGCAGGGGACAGGGGTCCTATGGCTACACCTTC.

In its sample, this clonotype was seen a few times. The gene calls are TRBV20-1 and TRBJ2-7; 8 bases map to TRBD2. The CDR3 is made up of 16 amino acids. CDR1 and CDR2 (germline): DFQATT, SNEGSKA (reference sequence). J lost 4 bases, V lost 4 bases, and 15 bases had no gene match. CDR3 sequence: CSATRGIAGSPYEQYF. The CDR3 region has the DNA TGCAGTGCTACTAGAGGAATAGCGGGATCTCCGTACGAGCAGTACTTC.

This clonotype was seen ten or more times. The chain has TRBV12-3 or TRBV12-4 and TRBJ1-1; maybe TRBD1 (5 bases). The CDR3 extends over 15 amino acids. V lost 1 base and J lost 8, with 17 bases in between. In nucleotides, the CDR3 is TGTGCCAGCAGTTTAGGGGGCTCTTTAACTAGAGAAGCTTTCTTT. It codes for CASSLGGSLTREAFF.

The table lists this clonotype with many counts. V is TRBV7-9 and J is TRBJ2-3; 9 nucleotides match TRBD2. Germline values: CDR1 SEHNR, CDR2 FQNEAQ (reference sequence). The trim removed 3 bases at V and 5 bases at J, leaving 6 bases unmatched. The CDR3 contains 15 residues. CDR3 DNA sequence: TGTGCCAGCAGCTTGATAGCGGGAGCGGGAGATACGCAGTATTTT. It codes for CASSLIAGAGDTQYF.

This clonotype came up many times. The chain combines TRBV3-1 with TRBJ2-1; 16 positions match TRBD2. CDR3 length equals 18 residues. J lost 5 bases, V lost 0 bases, and 4 bases had no gene match. CDR1 and CDR2 from the germline V gene are LGHDT and YNNKEL (reference sequence). CDR3 coding DNA: TGTGCCAGCAGCCAAGATGGGACTAGCGGGGGGGCCGACAATGAGCAGTTCTTC. Translating it yields CASSQDGTSGGADNEQFF.

This clonotype was counted many times. The J gene is TRBJ2-2, the V gene TRBV9; D call uncertain. V gave up 3 bases and J gave up 0 bases, with 3 bases separating them. The CDR3 covers 13 residues. CDR1 is SGDLS, CDR2 YYNGEE, per germline. The CDR3 sequence: CASSAPNTGELFF. The CDR3 DNA is TGTGCCAGCAGCGCACCGAACACCGGGGAGCTGTTTTTT.

At least ten counts were recorded for this clonotype. The chain couples TRBV6-1 to TRBJ1-2; 7 nucleotides line up with TRBD1. Germline CDR1 MNHNS, CDR2 SASEGT. The CDR3 totals 14 residues. Trimming removed 7 bases from V and 2 bases from J; junction bases left unmatched: 7. The chain's CDR3 is CASIPTGFNYGYTF. DNA of the CDR3: TGTGCCAGCATCCCGACAGGGTTCAACTATGGCTACACCTTC.

The table lists this clonotype with many counts. The chain links TRBV15 to TRBJ2-1, with TRBD2 matching 7 bases. Germline V gene lookup returns CDR1 LNHNV and CDR2 YYDKDF (reference sequence). The V segment lost 0 bases and the J segment 8 bases; nucleotides outside the gene matches: 4. This CDR3 is 14 amino acids long. CDR3 bases: TGTGCCACCAGCAGAGATCGGGGAGGGGATGAGCAGTTCTTC. Its protein product is CATSRDRGGDEQFF.

At least ten counts were recorded for this clonotype. V usage is TRBV30 and J usage is TRBJ1-2, with unresolved D. Per germline, CDR1 GTSNPN and CDR2 SVGIG (reference sequence). Trimming removed 3 bases at V and 6 bases at J, with 8 bases between. CDR3 length equals 11 residues. CDR3 protein: CAWSPGNGYTF. The CDR3 DNA reads as TGTGCCTGGAGCCCGGGGAATGGCTACACCTTC.

This clonotype was seen at least ten times. The gene calls are TRBV29-1 and TRBJ1-1; tentatively, D is TRBD1 (5 bases). Germline CDR1 SQVTM, CDR2 ANQGSEA. This CDR3 contains 11 residues. Trimming shortened V by 7 bases and J by 1 base, and 7 bases separated the two germline ends. The CDR3 DNA sequence: TGCAGCGGGGGGGGGAACACTGAAGCTTTCTTT. Translating it yields CSGGGNTEAFF.

Note on this clonotype: A much larger clonotype is one base distant, so this may be a read error. V is TRBV6-9 and J is TRBJ1-5; D gene uncertain. This CDR3 spans 15 amino acids. Germline V lookup: CDR1 MNHGY, CDR2 SVAAGI. The DNA of the CDR3 is TGTACCAGCAGTTACTTCGGCTTAGGCAATCAGCCCCAGCATTTT. Its translation is CTSSYFGLGNQPQHF.

This clonotype was found many times. The genes are TRBV20-1 and TRBJ2-1, with D unclear. V lost 5 bases, J lost 3 bases, and 14 bases lay in between. Germline V gene lookup returns CDR1 DFQATT and CDR2 SNEGSKA (reference sequence). The CDR3 runs to 14 residues. In DNA, the CDR3 is TGCAGTGCTTGGGCCTCTGAATACTACAATGAGCAGTTCTTC. Its protein product is CSAWASEYYNEQFF.

The chain uses TRBV6-2 or TRBV6-3 and TRBJ2-7, with 9 bases lining up with TRBD1. The CDR3 runs 14 residues. Germline assignment: CDR1 MNHEY and CDR2 SVGEGT. The V segment lost 5 bases and the J segment 1 base; nucleotides outside the gene matches: 3. CDR3 residues: CASSTTGGSYEQYF. The CDR3 DNA sequence: TGTGCCAGCAGTACGACAGGGGGGTCCTACGAGCAGTACTTC.